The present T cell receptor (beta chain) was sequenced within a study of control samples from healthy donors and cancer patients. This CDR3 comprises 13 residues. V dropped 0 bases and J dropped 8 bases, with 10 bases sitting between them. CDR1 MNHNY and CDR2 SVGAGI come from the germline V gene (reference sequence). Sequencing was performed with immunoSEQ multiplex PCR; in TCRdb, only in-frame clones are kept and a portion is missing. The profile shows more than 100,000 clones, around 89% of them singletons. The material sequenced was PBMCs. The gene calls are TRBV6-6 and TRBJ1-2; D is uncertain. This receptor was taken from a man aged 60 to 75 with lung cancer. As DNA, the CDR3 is TGTGCCAGCAGTTACTCGGAGGGCACGGGCTACACCTTC. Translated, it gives CASSYSEGTGYTF.